One and the same sample provided the 16 T cell receptor beta chains below, sequenced in a study of identical twins. TCRdb recomputed calls from the 5' RACE reads with MiXCR, one row per CDR3 protein. The sample lists hundreds of thousands of distinct CDR3 sequences, 8.6% occurring once. The same data also went into a second study, on yellow fever vaccine responses in identical twins.

The specimen was PBMCs. The source is a woman aged 18-29 years in good health.

There are many counts of this clonotype. The gene calls are TRBV12-3 or TRBV12-4 and TRBJ1-4; D possibly corresponds to TRBD1 (5 bases). V was shortened by 3 bases and J by 0 bases, with 11 bases between the two germline ends. The CDR3 is made up of 16 amino acids. The CDR3 DNA reads as TGTGCCAGCAGTTTTTTCGGGGCGGCAACTAATGAAAAACTGTTTTTT. Translated: CASSFFGAATNEKLFF.

The rearrangement uses TRBV4-2 and TRBJ2-7; D is unclear. This CDR3 has 15 amino acids. Germline CDR1 LGHNA, CDR2 YNFKEQ. Trimming shortened V by 1 base and J by 0 bases, and 10 bases separated the two germline ends. CDR3 protein: CASSQATSSSYEQYF. The CDR3 bases are TGTGCCAGCAGCCAAGCCACCTCAAGCTCCTACGAGCAGTACTTC.

This clonotype was counted between two and nine times. The chain uses TRBV4-3 and TRBJ2-7; D ambiguous. Germline V gives CDR1 LGHNA, CDR2 YSLEER. The CDR3 covers 15 residues. Trimming pared 0 bases from V and 3 bases from J, leaving 12 bases between. The CDR3 here is CASSQDSNNDYEQYF. CDR3 nucleotide sequence: TGCGCCAGCAGCCAAGATAGTAACAATGACTACGAGCAGTACTTC.

The sample holds a few counts of this clonotype. V is TRBV12-3 or TRBV12-4 and J is TRBJ2-7; TRBD1 matches 7 bases. With 1 base clipped from V and 8 bases from J, the junction kept 8 bases outside the gene matches. This CDR3 contains 14 residues. CDR3 protein: CASSLGQGQWQQYF. In nucleotides, the CDR3 is TGTGCCAGCAGTTTAGGCCAGGGACAGTGGCAGCAGTACTTC.

This clonotype occurred a few times. The chain has TRBV28 and TRBJ2-1; 11 bases match TRBD2. The V gene's germline CDR1 is MDHEN and CDR2 SYDVKM. This CDR3 is 17 amino acids long. Losses at the gene ends were 1 base for V and 5 bases for J; bases not matched to a gene: 7. CDR3 DNA sequence: TGTGCCAGCAGTTTATCTAGCGGGGGGCCAACAAACAATGAGCAGTTCTTC. This encodes CASSLSSGGPTNNEQFF.

The chain uses TRBV6-1 and TRBJ2-4, with TRBD1 matching over 9 bases. Germline values: CDR1 MNHNS, CDR2 SASEGT. J gave up 1 base and V 6 bases, and 7 bases lay outside the gene matches. The CDR3 has 16 residues. CDR3 region: CASRTSQGAAKNIQYF. As DNA, the CDR3 is TGTGCCAGCAGGACTTCACAGGGGGCGGCCAAAAACATTCAGTACTTC.

This clonotype has a handful of counts. The chain is built from TRBV5-6 and TRBJ2-1; D gene ambiguous. Germline V gene sequence: CDR1 SGHDT, CDR2 YYEEEE. The V gene lost 6 bases and the J gene lost 8 bases, with 18 bases spanning the gap. The CDR3 contains 14 residues. CDR3 sequence reads: CASTPPLVADEQFF. CDR3 DNA sequence: TGTGCCAGCACCCCCCCCCTAGTTGCGGATGAGCAGTTCTTC.

This clonotype was seen a few times. This rearrangement joins TRBV7-2 to TRBJ2-7; TRBD1 matches 10 bases. Looked up from germline, CDR1 is SGHTA and CDR2 is FQGNSA. Trimming at V came to 8 bases and at J to 3 bases, leaving 13 bases not matched to a gene. CDR3 length: 16 residues. CDR3 protein: CASQTSAGQGLYEQYF. CDR3 nucleotides: TGTGCCAGCCAAACATCTGCGGGACAGGGGCTCTACGAGCAGTACTTC.

This clonotype was seen more than once but under ten times. V is TRBV7-2 and J is TRBJ2-7; D gene unclear. Per the germline V gene, CDR1 is SGHTA and CDR2 is FQGNSA. V was trimmed by 5 bases and J by 2 bases, leaving 13 bases between them. CDR3 length equals 14 residues. The CDR3 spells CASSPLDGPYEQYF. The CDR3 DNA reads TGTGCCAGCAGCCCGCTGGACGGTCCCTACGAGCAGTACTTC.

This clonotype was recorded a few times. The chain is built from TRBV4-2 and TRBJ2-7, with 7 bases identical to TRBD1. CDR1 LGHNA and CDR2 YNFKEQ come from the germline V gene. The CDR3 loop spans 17 amino acids. J was trimmed by 2 bases and V by 4 bases; bases with no gene match: 14. The CDR3 DNA sequence: TGTGCCAGCAGCCCCGCCAGAACAGGGGAAAGGCCCTACGAGCAGTACTTC. This sequence encodes CASSPARTGERPYEQYF.

The chain joins TRBV27 to TRBJ2-5, with TRBD1 identical over 7 bases. CDR3 length equals 15 residues. Germline lookup yields CDR1 MNHEY and CDR2 SMNVEV (reference sequence). V trimming: 7 bases; J trimming: 2 bases; junction bases outside the gene matches: 10. The CDR3 sequence is CASNSRRDRQETQYF. The CDR3 DNA reads as TGTGCCAGCAACTCCAGAAGGGACAGACAAGAGACCCAGTACTTC.

This clonotype turned up a few times. The rearrangement joins TRBV10-3 to TRBJ2-6; no definite D call. CDR1 is ENHRY and CDR2 is SYGVKD in the germline V gene. This CDR3 comprises 15 residues. With 2 bases removed from V and 2 bases from J, the gap between germline ends came to 7 bases. CDR3 in DNA: TGTGCCATCAGTGAGAGCAGAACTGGGGCCAACGTCCTGACTTTC. Translating it yields CAISESRTGANVLTF.

This clonotype came up a few times. The J gene is TRBJ1-1, the V gene TRBV28, with D unresolved. The length of the CDR3 is 12 residues. V was clipped by 10 bases and J by 6 bases, with 15 bases between them. Germline V gene sequence: CDR1 MDHEN, CDR2 SYDVKM. CDR3 bases: TGTGCCACCTCCGACAAGTACTCTGAAGCTTTCTTT. Residues: CATSDKYSEAFF.

The table lists this clonotype with a few counts. The V gene is TRBV5-1, the J gene TRBJ1-4, with a tentative D call TRBD1 (6 bases). This CDR3 has 16 amino acids. Trimming stripped 0 bases from V and 8 bases from J, with 17 bases between. Germline values: CDR1 SGHRS, CDR2 YFSETQ. The CDR3 protein is CASSLDLQGPGEKLFF. The CDR3 DNA is TGCGCCAGCAGCTTGGATCTCCAGGGGCCAGGAGAAAAACTGTTTTTT.

This clonotype was counted a few times. Written as DNA, the CDR3 is TGCGCCAGCAGCCAAGAAAGGATCACAGATACGCAGTATTTT. Translating it yields CASSQERITDTQYF. V is TRBV4-3 and J is TRBJ2-3; D ambiguous. Germline CDR1 is LGHNA and CDR2 is YSLEER. Trimming stripped 0 bases from V and 2 bases from J, with 6 bases between. The CDR3 has 14 amino acids.

This clonotype was observed a handful of times. The chain employs TRBV7-2 and TRBJ2-3, with TRBD2 matching over 10 bases. The V gene's germline CDR1 is SGHTA and CDR2 FQGNSA. The V and J ends lost 1 base and 6 bases, in that order; junction bases with no gene match: 10. The CDR3 spans 17 residues. The CDR3 protein is CASSLGRPSGGQDTQYF. The CDR3 bases are TGTGCCAGCAGCTTAGGGCGCCCTAGCGGGGGACAGGATACGCAGTATTTT.